A selection of T cell receptor beta chains follows, all from one sample in a study of cytomegalovirus exposure and HLA in healthy donors. Some clones are missing from TCRdb's copy, which holds only in-frame ones; the method was immunoSEQ multiplex PCR. This sample has about 190,000 clones; over 70% occur once, and the top ten carry 1.5% to 2%. Sequencing used PBMCs. The receptor set was obtained from a woman in her late teens or twenties in good health and CMV-seronegative. Both conserved end residues are part of each CDR3. The D gene is left open where the match is weak. Clone size is not always given. Where it is, it says once, few, many or a class for expanded clones.

j_call,clone_size,v_call,cdr3_length,d_call,cdr3_aa,cdr3_nt
TRBJ1-1,NA,TRBV6-1,16,TRBD1,CASSEVLGGAGTEAFF,TGTGCCAGCAGCGAAGTTTTAGGGGGCGCCGGGACTGAAGCTTTCTTT
TRBJ1-4,NA,TRBV6-4,14,TRBD1,CASSEGQGGEKLFF,TGTGCCAGCAGTGAGGGACAGGGAGGCGAAAAACTGTTTTTT
TRBJ1-5,few,TRBV5-8,14,NA,CASSFSGRNQPQHF,TGTGCCAGCAGCTTTTCAGGGAGGAATCAGCCCCAGCATTTT
TRBJ2-3,NA,TRBV19,14,NA,CASSPEGGTDTQYF,TGTGCCAGTAGTCCCGAAGGAGGCACAGATACGCAGTATTTT
TRBJ2-1,NA,TRBV7-9,14,NA,CASSFSGSYNEQFF,TGTGCCAGCAGCTTTAGCGGCTCCTACAATGAGCAGTTCTTC
TRBJ2-7,few,TRBV27,17,NA,CASSLRTTGEEFREQYF,TGTGCCAGCAGTTTACGAACGACAGGTGAGGAATTCCGCGAGCAGTACTTC
TRBJ2-1,NA,TRBV5-1,15,NA,CASSLEGVGYNEQFF,TGCGCCAGCAGCTTGGAGGGGGTCGGGTACAATGAGCAGTTCTTC
TRBJ1-2,NA,TRBV7-9,16,NA,CASSPYKTETNYGYTF,TGTGCCAGCAGCCCATACAAGACAGAAACTAACTATGGCTACACCTTC
TRBJ2-2,NA,TRBV6-4,13,NA,CASSDVKIGELFF,TGTGCCAGCAGTGACGTCAAAATCGGGGAGCTGTTTTTT
TRBJ2-1,NA,TRBV5-1,17,TRBD2,CASSFLGLAGGSDEQFF,TGCGCCAGCAGCTTCCTGGGACTAGCGGGAGGTAGTGATGAGCAGTTCTTC
TRBJ2-7,NA,TRBV12-5,14,TRBD1,CASGSGQGVNEQYF,TGTGCTAGTGGTTCTGGACAGGGGGTCAACGAGCAGTACTTC
TRBJ2-6,NA,TRBV9,16,NA,CASSAHVGAGANVLTF,TGTGCCAGCAGCGCCCATGTGGGAGCGGGGGCCAACGTCCTGACTTTC
TRBJ2-4,few,TRBV5-6,16,TRBD1,CASSLRQGAAKNIQYF,TGTGCCAGCAGCTTGAGGCAGGGGGCGGCCAAAAACATTCAGTACTTC
TRBJ2-7,NA,TRBV4-1,12,NA,CASSQDQREQYF,TGCGCCAGCAGCCAAGATCAGAGGGAGCAGTACTTC
TRBJ2-1,NA,TRBV19,15,NA,CASSIGVGDSDEQFF,TGTGCCAGTAGTATCGGGGTGGGCGATAGCGATGAGCAGTTCTTC
TRBJ2-3,NA,TRBV30,15,NA,CAWSGSGSSTDTQYF,TGTGCCTGGAGTGGTAGCGGCTCTAGCACAGATACGCAGTATTTT
TRBJ1-2,NA,TRBV28,13,NA,CASRPRGSYGYTF,TGTGCCAGCAGGCCCAGGGGCAGCTATGGCTACACCTTC
TRBJ1-3,once,TRBV9,19,NA,CASSAPRTGETEGRNTIYF,TGTGCCAGCAGCGCACCCCGAACGGGGGAAACCGAGGGAAGAAACACCATATATTTT
TRBJ2-7,NA,TRBV4-2,16,TRBD2,CASSSAGSGRAYEQYF,TGTGCCAGCAGCTCAGCCGGTAGCGGGAGGGCCTACGAGCAGTACTTC
TRBJ1-3,once,TRBV5-4,19,TRBD1,CASSPKPGQGSPSGNTIYF,TGTGCCAGCAGCCCTAAACCGGGACAGGGGTCCCCCTCTGGAAACACCATATATTTT
TRBJ2-7,NA,TRBV23-1,14,NA,CASSQSERVHEQYF,TGCGCCAGCAGTCAATCGGAGAGGGTACACGAGCAGTACTTC
TRBJ2-5,NA,TRBV10-3,18,NA,CAISESYLEGSVQETQYF,TGTGCCATCAGTGAGTCGTATTTGGAGGGTTCTGTACAAGAGACCCAGTACTTC
TRBJ1-3,once,TRBV9,17,TRBD1,CASSRGTGESAGNTIYF,TGTGCCAGCAGCAGAGGGACAGGGGAATCAGCAGGAAACACCATATATTTT
TRBJ1-5,NA,TRBV19,17,TRBD1,CASRHAGQGALGQPQHF,TGTGCCAGTAGACACGCGGGACAGGGGGCTCTGGGTCAGCCCCAGCATTTT
TRBJ1-1,NA,TRBV28,14,NA,CASSLGGGNTEAFF,TGTGCCAGCAGTTTAGGGGGAGGTAACACTGAAGCTTTCTTT
TRBJ2-1,NA,TRBV10-2,17,TRBD2,CASSALPRGGPYNEQFF,TGCGCCAGCAGCGCCCTGCCGCGGGGGGGACCATACAATGAGCAGTTCTTC
TRBJ1-1,few,TRBV4-2,15,NA,CASSQGGGGNTEAFF,TGTGCCAGCAGCCAAGGAGGAGGAGGGAACACTGAAGCTTTCTTT
TRBJ2-3,NA,TRBV7-3,14,TRBD2,CASSLSGSIDTQYF,TGTGCCAGCAGCCTTAGCGGGAGTATAGATACGCAGTATTTT
TRBJ1-2,NA,TRBV5-4,14,NA,CASSSGGRDYGYTF,TGTGCCAGCAGTTCGGGTGGCAGGGATTATGGCTACACCTTC